These 27 T cell receptor beta chains originate from one sample sequenced in a study of T cells in Graves' hyperthyroidism and ophthalmopathy. There were TCR beta CDR3 regions amplified from RNA transcripts. Using the HTBI primer set, a first-round RT-PCR was run on the TCR CDR3. TCRdb redid the calling of the multiplex PCR reads with MiXCR, one entry per CDR3 protein. The sample consists of 350,000 or so distinct CDR3 sequences, 15% to 20% of them appearing once. The sequenced sample was blood. Receptors were obtained from a woman aged 35 to 49 with Graves' ophthalmopathy.

The J gene is TRBJ1-1, the V gene TRBV7-8; 7 nucleotides align to TRBD1. The CDR3 runs 15 residues. V shed 5 bases and J 1 base; nucleotides not matched to a gene: 7. Germline V gene lookup returns CDR1 SGHVS and CDR2 FQNEAQ. The CDR3 loop is CASSPGTAENTEAFF. Written as DNA, the CDR3 is TGTGCCAGCAGCCCAGGGACAGCAGAGAACACTGAAGCTTTCTTT.

This clonotype was found many times. V gene TRBV29-1 combines with J gene TRBJ1-1; D gene ambiguous. This CDR3 has 15 amino acids. The germline V and J ends were trimmed by 7 bases and 0 bases, with 18 bases remaining between them. CDR1 SQVTM and CDR2 ANQGSEA come from the germline V gene. CDR3 nucleotide sequence: TGCAGCGCCGGAGGACTCACAGTTTTGAACACTGAAGCTTTCTTT. This codes for CSAGGLTVLNTEAFF.

This clonotype was recorded at least ten times. The rearrangement uses TRBV29-1 and TRBJ2-7; no reliable D call. CDR1 is SQVTM and CDR2 is ANQGSEA in the germline V gene. Trimming took 4 bases from V and 0 from J, leaving 10 bases between them. The CDR3 covers 13 residues. CDR3 in DNA: TGCAGCGTTGGTAACAGCCACTCCTACGAGCAGTACTTC. It specifies CSVGNSHSYEQYF.

This clonotype showed up many times. In DNA, the CDR3 is TGTGCCAGCAGTCTGACAGGAACAGAGAATGGCTACACCTTC. Protein: CASSLTGTENGYTF. V gene TRBV28 combines with J gene TRBJ1-2; weak D call: TRBD1 (6 bases). The CDR3 sequence is 14 residues long. The V gene's germline CDR1 is MDHEN and CDR2 SYDVKM. Trimming removed 5 bases at V and 6 bases at J, with 16 bases between.

This clonotype was detected many times. No conserved phenylalanine or tryptophan ends this CDR3, so it is likely a read error. The chain links TRBV27 to TRBJ1-1, with D unclear. CDR1 is MNHEY and CDR2 is SMNVEV in the germline V gene (reference sequence). There are 13 residues in the CDR3. The germline V and J ends were trimmed by 2 bases and 1 base, with 5 bases remaining between them. The CDR3 loop reads CASSLRGNTEAFL. The CDR3 nucleotides read TGTGCCAGCAGTTTACGGGGGAACACTGAAGCTTTCCTT.

This clonotype came up many times. The CDR3 is CASSLSLPETQYF. The CDR3 bases are TGTGCCAGCAGCTTAAGTCTCCCAGAGACCCAGTACTTC. The rearrangement links TRBV7-9 to TRBJ2-5, with D unresolved. Deletions cut 2 bases from V and 4 bases from J, with 8 bases between. In germline, CDR1 is SEHNR, CDR2 FQNEAQ (reference sequence). The CDR3 loop spans 13 amino acids.

The rearrangement links TRBV7-2 to TRBJ1-2; no firm D call. Trimming left V 3 bases short and J 8 bases short, with 16 bases between. The CDR3 loop spans 14 amino acids. Per the germline V gene, CDR1 is SGHTA and CDR2 is FQGNSA. The CDR3 DNA sequence: TGTGCCAGCAGCTTCTATCTGCGGGCGGACGGCTACACCTTC. Amino acids: CASSFYLRADGYTF.

The rearrangement uses TRBV28 and TRBJ2-7; D is undetermined. Trimming shortened V by 7 bases and J by 0 bases, and 10 bases separated the two germline ends. The CDR3 totals 13 residues. Germline-derived CDR1 and CDR2 are MDHEN and SYDVKM. The chain's CDR3 is CASTLPGSYEQYF. The CDR3 nucleotides read TGTGCCAGCACCCTACCGGGCTCCTACGAGCAGTACTTC.

This clonotype has a count of ten or more. The chain combines TRBV12-3 or TRBV12-4 with TRBJ2-2, with D possibly being TRBD1 (6 bases). The CDR3 runs to 15 residues. The ends were cut back, 3 bases at V and 3 bases at J, with 11 bases in the middle. The chain's CDR3 is CASSFVQGHTGELFF. CDR3 nucleotide sequence: TGTGCCAGCAGTTTCGTACAGGGACACACCGGGGAGCTGTTTTTT.

This clonotype was recorded at least ten times. The CDR3 reads CASSLFPSGETQYF. CDR3 nucleotide sequence: TGTGCCAGCAGTTTATTTCCTAGCGGAGAGACCCAGTACTTC. The genes are TRBV12-3 or TRBV12-4 and TRBJ2-5; 7 nucleotides agree with TRBD2. Trimming at V came to 2 bases and at J to 4 bases, leaving 4 bases not matched to a gene. The CDR3 covers 14 residues.

This clonotype was counted many times. The chain uses TRBV20-1 and TRBJ2-7, with D perhaps matching TRBD2 (6 bases). CDR3 length: 14 residues. The V gene's germline CDR1 is DFQATT and CDR2 SNEGSKA (reference sequence). The germline V and J ends were trimmed by 2 bases and 4 bases, with 15 bases remaining between them. The CDR3 DNA sequence: TGCAGTGCTAGATCATTTGACGGGGGATACGAGCAGTACTTC. Its translation: CSARSFDGGYEQYF.

This clonotype was picked up many times. This chain connects TRBV11-1 to TRBJ2-2; D perhaps matches TRBD1 (5 bases). CDR1 and CDR2 (germline): SGHAT, FQDESV (reference sequence). Between the trimmed V and J ends, which lost 3 bases and 1 base, there was a span of 15 bases. The CDR3 is 17 amino acids. The DNA for the CDR3 is TGTGCCAGCAGCTTCTTCGACAGCCTCAGGAACACCGGGGAGCTGTTTTTT. Amino acid sequence: CASSFFDSLRNTGELFF.

Note on this clonotype: This likely comes from a read error, as the CDR3 has no conserved phenylalanine or tryptophan at its end. CDR3 nucleotide sequence: TGTGCCAGCAGCCCTGGACAGGGTGCCGGGGAGCTGTTTCTT. Residues: CASSPGQGAGELFL. The J gene is TRBJ2-2, the V gene TRBV3-1, with 8 bases identical to TRBD1. V dropped 4 bases and J dropped 6; count of bases not matched to a gene: 4. Germline V gene lookup returns CDR1 LGHDT and CDR2 YNNKEL (reference sequence). There are 14 residues in the CDR3.

This clonotype came up many times. The chain links TRBV11-3 to TRBJ1-2; D perhaps matches TRBD1 (5 bases). Trimming pared 2 bases from V and 8 bases from J, leaving 18 bases between. CDR3 length: 15 amino acids. CDR1 and CDR2 (germline): SGHNT, YENEEA. Written as DNA, the CDR3 is TGTGCCAGCAGCTTACTCCGGCAACGAAAGGGGGGCTACACCTTC. Translating gives CASSLLRQRKGGYTF.

This clonotype appeared many times. The chain employs TRBV28 and TRBJ2-7, with TRBD2 identical over 8 bases. V gave up 5 bases and J gave up 4 bases; unmatched junction bases: 13. This CDR3 contains 16 residues. Germline CDR1 reads MDHEN; CDR2 reads SYDVKM. The CDR3 reads CASSHTSGGDWYEQYF. The CDR3 nucleotides read TGTGCCAGCAGTCACACCTCGGGAGGGGACTGGTACGAGCAGTACTTC.

This clonotype was counted many times. This chain uses TRBV6-5 with TRBJ2-7, with 11 bases aligning to TRBD1. The ends lost 0 bases at V and 0 bases at J; junction bases unmatched: 7. The CDR3 length is 18 residues. Germline loops: CDR1 MNHEY, CDR2 SVGAGI. CDR3 region: CASSYSWTGGVNSYEQYF. CDR3 in DNA: TGTGCCAGCAGTTACTCGTGGACAGGGGGCGTTAACTCCTACGAGCAGTACTTC.

The chain recombines TRBV20-1 with TRBJ2-2, with D possibly matching TRBD1 (6 bases). CDR3 length: 17 amino acids. The V and J ends lost 0 bases and 7 bases respectively, with 21 bases between them. Germline CDR1 DFQATT, CDR2 SNEGSKA (reference sequence). The CDR3 here is CSARDMEAGENLGELFF. DNA of the CDR3: TGCAGTGCTAGAGATATGGAGGCAGGGGAGAATCTCGGGGAGCTGTTTTTT.

This clonotype was seen many times. This sequence joins TRBV2 and TRBJ1-6; no definite D call. V lost 7 bases and J 7 bases, leaving 17 bases between the germline ends. Germline V gene lookup returns CDR1 SNHLY and CDR2 FYNNEI. This CDR3 contains 15 residues. This CDR3 is CASKNNARYNSPLHF. CDR3 nucleotide sequence: TGTGCCAGCAAAAATAACGCCCGATACAATTCACCCCTCCACTTT.

The V call is TRBV6-1, the J call TRBJ2-7; D is unclear. Looked up from germline, CDR1 is MNHNS and CDR2 is SASEGT. The CDR3 runs to 14 residues. V lost 4 bases, J lost 4 bases, and 14 bases lay in between. The CDR3 here is CASSGPPTVYEQYF. The CDR3 DNA reads as TGTGCCAGCAGTGGGCCTCCTACCGTTTACGAGCAGTACTTC.

The chain carries TRBV30 and TRBJ2-5; TRBD1 might be the D (6 bases). Germline lookup yields CDR1 GTSNPN and CDR2 SVGIG (reference sequence). V lost 0 bases to trimming and J lost 0 bases, with 8 bases between them. The CDR3 totals 14 residues. The CDR3 loop is CAWSVDSNQETQYF. As DNA, the CDR3 is TGTGCCTGGAGTGTGGACAGTAACCAAGAGACCCAGTACTTC.

This clonotype was observed at least ten times. The chain links TRBV28 to TRBJ2-7; possibly TRBD2 for D (6 bases). From germline, CDR1 is MDHEN and CDR2 SYDVKM. The CDR3 totals 13 residues. V was cut by 3 bases and J by 6 bases, with 12 bases left in between. DNA of the CDR3: TGTGCCAGCAGTTTCCGGGGGTTCCGCGAGCAGTACTTC. It specifies CASSFRGFREQYF.

This chain connects TRBV27 to TRBJ2-7, with D maybe TRBD2 (6 bases). The germline V gene has CDR1 MNHEY and CDR2 SMNVEV (reference sequence). V lost 5 bases to trimming and J lost 2 bases, with 16 bases between them. This CDR3 has 15 amino acids. As DNA, the CDR3 is TGTGCCAGCAGTCCTCGGGGGAGAGGAACCTACGAGCAGTACTTC. It yields the protein CASSPRGRGTYEQYF.

This clonotype was counted ten times or more. The rearrangement uses TRBV30 and TRBJ2-7, with D tentatively TRBD1 (5 bases). CDR3 length: 11 amino acids. Between the trimmed V and J ends, which lost 7 bases and 2 bases, there was a span of 9 bases. Germline CDR1 GTSNPN, CDR2 SVGIG (reference sequence). The CDR3 loop is CAFRDTYEQYF. In DNA, the CDR3 is TGTGCCTTCAGGGATACCTACGAGCAGTACTTC.

There are many counts of this clonotype. The chain couples TRBV6-1 to TRBJ2-5; TRBD2 agrees at 14 bases. The CDR3 is 20 amino acids. Trimming at V came to 0 bases and at J to 5 bases, leaving 14 bases not matched to a gene. Germline lookup yields CDR1 MNHNS and CDR2 SASEGT. The CDR3 sequence: CASSEARLAGGIYTRETQYF. For the CDR3, the DNA is TGTGCCAGCAGTGAAGCGCGACTAGCGGGAGGGATATACACCAGGGAGACCCAGTACTTC.

Notes on this clonotype: Given a much more abundant clone one base away, this may be a read error. The CDR3 coding sequence is TGTGCCTGGACTGTAACCCCTGGACAGGGGTTTGGAAACACCATATATTTT. It is translated as CAWTVTPGQGFGNTIYF. The chain links TRBV30 to TRBJ1-3, with TRBD1 matching 9 bases. The CDR3 is 17 residues long. CDR1 and CDR2 (germline): GTSNPN, SVGIG (reference sequence). V lost 4 bases to trimming and J lost 3 bases; unmatched junction nucleotides: 13.

This clonotype was detected ten times or more. This sequence joins TRBV7-8 and TRBJ1-5; the D is unclear. Trimming stripped 4 bases from V and 7 bases from J, with 17 bases between. This CDR3 comprises 15 residues. The germline gives CDR1 SGHVS, CDR2 FQNEAQ. CDR3 region: CASSSVGRAGQPQHF. The DNA of the CDR3 is TGTGCCAGCAGCTCAGTCGGTCGGGCTGGGCAGCCCCAGCATTTT.

This clonotype was counted ten times or more. The chain uses TRBV6-1 and TRBJ2-7, with D hard to call. Trimming removed 3 bases at V and 0 bases at J, with 12 bases between. This CDR3 region has 15 residues. Germline V CDR1 and CDR2: MNHNS, SASEGT. The CDR3 nucleotides read TGTGCCAGCAGTGAGCCAAGTTTTAACTCCTACGAGCAGTACTTC. Its translation is CASSEPSFNSYEQYF.